This TCR beta chain stems from a study of human T cells and chemical hapten exposure. Time point given: pre-sensitization, week 0. Treatment described: therapeutic diphenylcyclopropenone sensitization with weekly scalp DPC. One entry per CDR3 protein, called by TCRdb with MiXCR from the RACE reads. The sample lists roughly 380,000 distinct CDR3 sequences, 4.5% to 6% occurring once. This clonotype was counted ten times or more. This receptor was identified in a woman aged 50 to 60 with alopecia areata. Some clones in this sample may be carry-over from other donors' samples. The input for sequencing was whole blood, taken in connection with sensitization to the hapten diphenylcyclopropenone (DPC).

CDR3 in DNA: TGTGCCATCAGCGGGACTAGCGGGAGGGCCTACAATGAGCAGTTCTTC. It codes for CAISGTSGRAYNEQFF. The chain employs TRBV10-3 and TRBJ2-1, with TRBD2 matching over 16 bases. The CDR3 has 16 amino acids. Germline values: CDR1 ENHRY, CDR2 SYGVKD. The V and J ends lost 6 bases and 2 bases, in that order; junction bases with no gene match: 1.